The clone carrying this TCR beta chain was seen only once. Its target is not known. The data belong to a study of shared clonotypes between healthy human individuals. This CDR3 comprises 18 residues. The V gene end was trimmed by 1 base and the J gene end by 0 bases; junction bases not matched to a gene: 4. The deep-level immunoSEQ assay was used. Clones were read by immunoSEQ multiplex PCR, and TCRdb kept only the in-frame ones, dropping some. The sample includes roughly 2.2 million clones, roughly 93% of them seen just once. The study's findings and limits: The authors expected sequencing depth to affect clonotype sharing among donors. The diversity represented, both genetic and in exposure history, was limited by few donors. The study found approximately 5% of naive CD4 clonotypes shared across several donors.

The sequence derives from a man younger than 30 in good health. Some clones in this sample may be carry-over from other donors' samples. The sample taken for sequencing was naive CD4+ T cells from PBMCs. Subset given: CD45RA+ positively selected. The chain links TRBV23-1 to TRBJ2-6; 9 nucleotides align to TRBD1. TRBV23-1 is identified as an open reading frame with a role that is uncertain. The CDR3 DNA follows: TGCGCCAGCAGTCAATTTGGGACAGGGATCTCTGGGGCCAACGTCCTGACTTTC. It codes for CASSQFGTGISGANVLTF.